One sample yielded the 3 T cell receptor beta chains listed below, sequenced in a study of T cell responses to AZD1222 COVID-19 vaccine. Assay used: immunoSEQ multiplex PCR; TCRdb lists only in-frame clones, some missing. The sample lists under 150,000 clones; approximately 85% were seen once. Sequencing was performed on peripheral blood, taken on day 0 of AZD1222 vaccination. Source of these receptors: an adult in good health.

In DNA, the CDR3 is TGCGCCAGCAGCTTGGTTCAGGGGGTCTACAATGAGCAGTTCTTC. Amino acid sequence: CASSLVQGVYNEQFF. This sequence joins TRBV5-1 and TRBJ2-1, with 7 nucleotides matching TRBD1. This CDR3 is built from 15 residues. The germline CDR1 and CDR2 sequences are SGHRS and YFSETQ. V dropped 0 bases and J dropped 3; count of bases not matched to a gene: 3.

The chain employs TRBV19 and TRBJ1-1; 7 bases agree with TRBD1. CDR3 length: 12 residues. With 9 bases clipped from V and 5 bases from J, the junction kept 6 bases outside the gene matches. Looked up from germline, CDR1 is LNHDA and CDR2 is SQIVND (reference sequence). CDR3 in amino acids: CASRDSWTEAFF. In nucleotides, the CDR3 is TGTGCCAGCAGGGACAGCTGGACTGAAGCTTTCTTT.

V is TRBV11-3 and J is TRBJ2-1, with 8 bases identical to TRBD1. The V gene's germline CDR1 is SGHNT and CDR2 YENEEA. V gave up 5 bases and J gave up 7 bases; unmatched junction bases: 7. The CDR3 is 14 amino acids. CDR3 region: CASSARTGGNEQFF. The CDR3 nucleotides read TGTGCCAGCAGCGCCCGAACAGGGGGGAATGAGCAGTTCTTC.